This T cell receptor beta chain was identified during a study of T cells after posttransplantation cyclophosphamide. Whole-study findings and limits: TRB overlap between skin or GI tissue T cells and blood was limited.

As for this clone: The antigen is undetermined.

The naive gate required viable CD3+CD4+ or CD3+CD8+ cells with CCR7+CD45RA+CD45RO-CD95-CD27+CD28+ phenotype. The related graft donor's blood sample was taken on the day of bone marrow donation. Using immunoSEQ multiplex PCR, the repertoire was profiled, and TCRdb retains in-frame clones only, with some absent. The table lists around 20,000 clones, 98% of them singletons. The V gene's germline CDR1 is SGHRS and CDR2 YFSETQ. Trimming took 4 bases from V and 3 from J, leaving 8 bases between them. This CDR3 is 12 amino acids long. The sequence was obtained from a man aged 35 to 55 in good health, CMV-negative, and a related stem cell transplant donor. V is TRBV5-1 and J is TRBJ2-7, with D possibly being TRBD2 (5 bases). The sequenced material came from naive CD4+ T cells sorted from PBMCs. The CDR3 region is CASSPEDYEQYF. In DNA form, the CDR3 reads TGCGCCAGCAGCCCGGAGGACTACGAGCAGTACTTC.